This TCR beta chain comes out of a study of blood T cells in healthy people across ages. Study as a whole: When template switching was applied, about one barcoded beta molecule was captured per two T cells.

In its sample, this clonotype was seen a few times. As yet, its antigen is unknown. Alongside a J-beta primer mix, a sample-barcoded 5' primer served in a second PCR lasting about 7 to 12 cycles. TCRdb processed the 5' RACE reads anew with MiXCR; each CDR3 protein has one entry. The sample carries around 870,000 distinct CDR3 sequences, around 28% recorded once. There are 16 residues in the CDR3. The J segment lost 7 bases and the V segment lost 2 bases, leaving 9 bases of the junction unmatched. Germline CDR1 reads SGHNT; CDR2 reads YYREEE (reference sequence). Study-level results: PBMC samples, being unsorted, prevented any conclusive comparison of naive and antigen-experienced cells. The diversity estimates, figures obtained from one million T cells, were considered underestimates.

The rearrangement joins TRBV5-4 to TRBJ2-3; 11 bases fit TRBD2. What was sequenced was blood. This receptor was taken from a woman aged 80 or over in good health. CDR3 bases: TGTGCCAGCAGCTTACCTATAGCGGGGGGGCTTAATACGCAGTATTTT. Translating it yields CASSLPIAGGLNTQYF.